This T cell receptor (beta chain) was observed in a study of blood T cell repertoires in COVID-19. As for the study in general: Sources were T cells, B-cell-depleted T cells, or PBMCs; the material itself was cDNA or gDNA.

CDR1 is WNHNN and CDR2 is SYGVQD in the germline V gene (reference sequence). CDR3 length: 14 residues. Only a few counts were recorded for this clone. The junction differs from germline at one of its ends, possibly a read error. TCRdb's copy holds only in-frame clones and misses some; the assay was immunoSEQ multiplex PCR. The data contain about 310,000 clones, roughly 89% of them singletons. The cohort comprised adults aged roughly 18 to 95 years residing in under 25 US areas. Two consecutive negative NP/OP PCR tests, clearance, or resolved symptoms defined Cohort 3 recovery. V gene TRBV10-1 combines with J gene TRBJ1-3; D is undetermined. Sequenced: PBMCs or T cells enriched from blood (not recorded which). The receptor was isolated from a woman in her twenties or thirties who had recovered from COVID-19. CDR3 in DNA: TGCGCCAGCAGTGGTATCCTGGATGGAGACACCATATATTTT. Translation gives CASSGILDGDTIYF.